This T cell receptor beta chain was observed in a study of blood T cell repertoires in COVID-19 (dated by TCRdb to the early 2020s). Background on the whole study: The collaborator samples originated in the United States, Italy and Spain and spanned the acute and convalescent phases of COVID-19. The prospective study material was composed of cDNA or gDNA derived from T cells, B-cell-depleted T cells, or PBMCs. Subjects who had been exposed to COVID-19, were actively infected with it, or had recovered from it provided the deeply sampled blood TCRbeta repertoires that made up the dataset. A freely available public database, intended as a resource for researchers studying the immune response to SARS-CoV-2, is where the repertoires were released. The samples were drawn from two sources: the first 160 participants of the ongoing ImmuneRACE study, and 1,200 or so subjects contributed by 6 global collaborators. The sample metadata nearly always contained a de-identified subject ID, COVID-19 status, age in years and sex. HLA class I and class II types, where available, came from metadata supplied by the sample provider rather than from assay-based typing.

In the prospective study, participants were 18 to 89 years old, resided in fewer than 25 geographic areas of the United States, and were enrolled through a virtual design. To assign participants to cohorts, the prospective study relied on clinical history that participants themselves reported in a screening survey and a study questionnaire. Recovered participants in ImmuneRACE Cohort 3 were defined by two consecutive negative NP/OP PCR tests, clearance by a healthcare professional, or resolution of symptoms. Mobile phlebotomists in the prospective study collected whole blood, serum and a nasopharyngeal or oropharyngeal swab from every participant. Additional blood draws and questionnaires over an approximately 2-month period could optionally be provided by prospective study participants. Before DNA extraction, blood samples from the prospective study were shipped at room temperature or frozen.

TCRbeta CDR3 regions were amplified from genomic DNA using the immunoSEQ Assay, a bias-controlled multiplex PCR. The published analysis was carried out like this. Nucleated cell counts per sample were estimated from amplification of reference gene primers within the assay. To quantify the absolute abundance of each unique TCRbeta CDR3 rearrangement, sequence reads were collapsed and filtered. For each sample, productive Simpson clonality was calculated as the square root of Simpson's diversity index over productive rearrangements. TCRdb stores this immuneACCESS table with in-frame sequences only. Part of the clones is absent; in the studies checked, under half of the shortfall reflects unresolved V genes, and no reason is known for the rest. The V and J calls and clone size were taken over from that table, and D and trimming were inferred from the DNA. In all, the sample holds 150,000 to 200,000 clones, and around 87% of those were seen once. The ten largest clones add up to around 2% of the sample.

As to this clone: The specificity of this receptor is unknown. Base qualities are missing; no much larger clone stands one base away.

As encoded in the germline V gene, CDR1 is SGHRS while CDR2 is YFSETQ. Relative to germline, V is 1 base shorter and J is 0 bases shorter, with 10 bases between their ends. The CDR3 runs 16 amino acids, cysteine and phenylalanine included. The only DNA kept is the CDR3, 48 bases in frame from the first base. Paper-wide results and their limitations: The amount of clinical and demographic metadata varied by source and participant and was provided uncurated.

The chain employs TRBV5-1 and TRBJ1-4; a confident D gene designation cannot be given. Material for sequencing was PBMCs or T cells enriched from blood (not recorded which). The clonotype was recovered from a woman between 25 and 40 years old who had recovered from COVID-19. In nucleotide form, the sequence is TGCGCCAGCAGCTTGTACGGGTTTGCAACTAATGAAAAACTGTTTTTT. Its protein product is CASSLYGFATNEKLFF.